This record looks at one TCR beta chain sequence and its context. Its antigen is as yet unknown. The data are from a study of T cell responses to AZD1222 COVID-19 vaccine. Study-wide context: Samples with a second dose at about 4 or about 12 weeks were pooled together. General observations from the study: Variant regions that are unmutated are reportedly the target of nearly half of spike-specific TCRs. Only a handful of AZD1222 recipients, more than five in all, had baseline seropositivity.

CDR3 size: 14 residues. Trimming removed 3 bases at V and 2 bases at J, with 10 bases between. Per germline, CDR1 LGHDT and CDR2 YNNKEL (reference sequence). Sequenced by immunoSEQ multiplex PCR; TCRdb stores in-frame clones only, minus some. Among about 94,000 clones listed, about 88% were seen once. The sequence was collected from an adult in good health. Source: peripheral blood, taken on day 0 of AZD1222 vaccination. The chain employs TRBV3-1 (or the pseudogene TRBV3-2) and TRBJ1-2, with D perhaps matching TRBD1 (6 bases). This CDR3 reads CASSHLTGNYGYTF. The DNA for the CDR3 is TGTGCCAGCAGCCACCTGACAGGAAACTATGGCTACACCTTC.